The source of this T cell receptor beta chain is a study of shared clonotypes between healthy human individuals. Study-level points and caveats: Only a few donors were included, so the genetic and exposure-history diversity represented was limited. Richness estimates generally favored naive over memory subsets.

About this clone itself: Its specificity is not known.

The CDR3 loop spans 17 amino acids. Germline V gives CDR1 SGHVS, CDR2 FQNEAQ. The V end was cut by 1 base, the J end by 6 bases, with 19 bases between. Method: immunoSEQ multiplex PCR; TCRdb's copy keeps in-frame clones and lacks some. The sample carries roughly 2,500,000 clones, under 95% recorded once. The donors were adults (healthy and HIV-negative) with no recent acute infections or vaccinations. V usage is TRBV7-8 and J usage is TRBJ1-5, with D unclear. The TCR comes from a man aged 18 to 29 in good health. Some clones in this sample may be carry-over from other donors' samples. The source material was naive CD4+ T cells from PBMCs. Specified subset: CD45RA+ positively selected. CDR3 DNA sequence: TGTGCCAGCAGCTTAGTAACCCCACCGAGTGGAGCTCAGCCCCAGCATTTT. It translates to CASSLVTPPSGAQPQHF.